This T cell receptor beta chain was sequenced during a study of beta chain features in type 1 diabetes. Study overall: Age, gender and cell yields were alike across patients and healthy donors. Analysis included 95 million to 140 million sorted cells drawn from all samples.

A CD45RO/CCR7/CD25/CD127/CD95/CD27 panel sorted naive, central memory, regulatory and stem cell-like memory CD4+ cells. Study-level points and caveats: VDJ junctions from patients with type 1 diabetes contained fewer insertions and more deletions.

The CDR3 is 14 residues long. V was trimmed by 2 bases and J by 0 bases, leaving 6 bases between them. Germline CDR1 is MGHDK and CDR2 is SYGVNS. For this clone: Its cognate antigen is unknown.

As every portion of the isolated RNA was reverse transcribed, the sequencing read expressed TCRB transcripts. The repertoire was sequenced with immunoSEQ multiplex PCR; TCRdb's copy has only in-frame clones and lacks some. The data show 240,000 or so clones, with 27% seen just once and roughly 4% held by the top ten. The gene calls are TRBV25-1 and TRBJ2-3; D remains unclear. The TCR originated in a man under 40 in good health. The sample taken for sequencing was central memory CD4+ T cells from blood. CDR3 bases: TGTGCCAGCAGTGAACCCGGGAGCACAGATACGCAGTATTTT. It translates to CASSEPGSTDTQYF.